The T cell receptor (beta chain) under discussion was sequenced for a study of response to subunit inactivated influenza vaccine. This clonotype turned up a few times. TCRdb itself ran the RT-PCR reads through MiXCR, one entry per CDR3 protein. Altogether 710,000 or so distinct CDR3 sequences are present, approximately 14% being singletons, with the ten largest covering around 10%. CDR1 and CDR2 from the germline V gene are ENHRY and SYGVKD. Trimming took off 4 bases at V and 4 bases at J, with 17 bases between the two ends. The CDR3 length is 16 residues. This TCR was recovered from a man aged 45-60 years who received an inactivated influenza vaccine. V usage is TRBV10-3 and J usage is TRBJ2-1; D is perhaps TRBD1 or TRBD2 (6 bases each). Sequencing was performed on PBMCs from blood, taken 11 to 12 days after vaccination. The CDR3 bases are TGTGCCATCAGTGTCGGGGGCGGGCCACGGTACAATGAGCAGTTCTTC. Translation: CAISVGGGPRYNEQFF.